Listed here are 28 T cell receptor beta chains from one sample, sequenced in a study of CD8 T cells in Susac syndrome. Random hexamers were used to reverse transcribe an amount of roughly 0.45 to 1 ug RNA. A single record per CDR3 protein comes from TCRdb applying MiXCR to the immunoSEQ multiplex PCR reads. Found here are about 120,000 distinct CDR3 sequences, over 90% of them singletons; the top ten hold around 0.14%. What was sequenced was CD4+ T cells from PBMCs. Source of these receptors: a human donor in good health.

This chain connects TRBV19 to TRBJ1-1, with D uncertain. The CDR3 loop spans 15 amino acids. V was shortened by 10 bases and J by 8 bases, with 26 bases between the two germline ends. Germline-derived CDR1 and CDR2 are LNHDA and SQIVND (reference sequence). Written as DNA, the CDR3 is TGTGCCACCTCATTGGCCCCCGGAACAGCAGGAGAAGCTTTCTTT. As protein: CATSLAPGTAGEAFF. Full variable domain (rest looked up from reference TRBV19 and TRBJ1-1): DGGITQSPKYLFRKEGQNVTLSCEQNLNHDAMYWYRQDPGQGLRLIYYSQIVNDFQKGDIAEGYSVSREKKESFPLTVTSAQKNPTAFYLCATSLAPGTAGEAFFGQGTRLTVV.

This clonotype appeared once. This chain joins TRBV6-1 and TRBJ1-4; no definite D call. CDR3 length equals 13 residues. V dropped 3 bases and J dropped 0 bases, with 2 bases sitting between them. The germline CDR1 and CDR2 sequences are MNHNS and SASEGT. The CDR3 sequence is CASSDSTNEKLFF. CDR3 nucleotide sequence: TGTGCCAGCAGTGATTCAACTAATGAAAAACTGTTTTTT.

The rearrangement joins TRBV20-1 to TRBJ2-7, with 10 bases fitting TRBD1. The CDR3 runs 17 residues. V gave up 0 bases and J gave up 2 bases; unmatched junction bases: 10. The germline V gene encodes CDR1 DFQATT and CDR2 SNEGSKA (reference sequence). The CDR3 coding sequence is TGCAGTGCTAGAGATCCCCGTGGGACAGGGGTCCCCTACGAGCAGTACTTC. Amino acid sequence: CSARDPRGTGVPYEQYF.

The chain has TRBV25-1 and TRBJ2-6; D remains unclear. This CDR3 contains 13 residues. With 11 bases removed from V and 1 base from J, the gap between germline ends came to 9 bases. Germline lookup yields CDR1 MGHDK and CDR2 SYGVNS. The CDR3 sequence is CACMGSGANVLTF. The CDR3 nucleotides read TGTGCCTGCATGGGGTCTGGGGCCAACGTCCTGACTTTC.

This chain joins TRBV5-4 and TRBJ2-1; 8 bases line up with TRBD2. CDR1 is SGHNT and CDR2 is YYREEE in the germline V gene (reference sequence). CDR3 length: 15 amino acids. Trimming removed 4 bases from V and 5 bases from J; junction bases left unmatched: 8. The CDR3 protein is CASSNAGRGDNEQFF. The CDR3 coding sequence is TGTGCCAGCAGCAATGCCGGGAGGGGTGACAATGAGCAGTTCTTC. Full variable domain (rest looked up from reference TRBV5-4 and TRBJ2-1): ETGVTQSPTHLIKTRGQQVTLRCSSQSGHNTVSWYQQALGQGPQFIFQYYREEENGRGNFPPRFSGLQFPNYSSELNVNALELDDSALYLCASSNAGRGDNEQFFGPGTRLTVL.

This clonotype was detected once. The chain couples TRBV6-2 or TRBV6-3 to TRBJ2-3; TRBD2 matches at 9 bases. From germline, CDR1 is MNHEY and CDR2 SVGEGT. This CDR3 is built from 13 residues. V was pared by 8 bases and J by 6 bases, with 6 bases of the junction left unmatched. The CDR3 nucleotides are TGTGCCAGCCGCAGCGGGAGGCTGGATACGCAGTATTTT. This codes for CASRSGRLDTQYF.

This rearrangement joins TRBV7-2 to TRBJ1-5; D gene unclear. The ends were cut back, 8 bases at V and 4 bases at J, with 3 bases in the middle. The CDR3 sequence is 10 residues long. Germline V gives CDR1 SGHTA, CDR2 FQGNSA. CDR3 DNA sequence: TGTGCCAGCGTAAATCAGCCCCAGCATTTT. Amino acid sequence: CASVNQPQHF.

The rearrangement joins TRBV2 to TRBJ2-1; either TRBD1 or TRBD2 may fit D (5 bases each). Germline V lookup: CDR1 SNHLY, CDR2 FYNNEI. Between the trimmed V and J ends, which lost 4 bases and 9 bases, there was a span of 10 bases. The CDR3 length is 12 residues. The CDR3 protein is CASSGTGGEQFF. The DNA for the CDR3 is TGTGCCAGCAGTGGGACTGGGGGTGAGCAGTTCTTC.

The chain employs TRBV19 and TRBJ1-2; D might be TRBD1 (5 bases). There are 11 residues in the CDR3. Germline assignment: CDR1 LNHDA and CDR2 SQIVND (reference sequence). V lost 6 bases, J lost 8 bases, and 10 bases lay in between. The CDR3 region is CASSTSGGYTF. CDR3 nucleotides: TGTGCCAGTAGCACTTCAGGGGGCTACACCTTC.

The rearrangement joins TRBV7-9 to TRBJ1-4, with D hard to call. CDR3 length: 13 residues. Germline V gene lookup returns CDR1 SEHNR and CDR2 FQNEAQ (reference sequence). With 5 bases removed from V and 5 bases from J, the gap between germline ends came to 9 bases. In DNA form, the CDR3 reads TGTGCCAGCAGCCGAGGCCCCAATGAAAAACTGTTTTTT. Amino acids: CASSRGPNEKLFF.

This chain joins TRBV9 and TRBJ2-5, with 11 bases matching TRBD2. CDR1 is SGDLS, CDR2 YYNGEE, per germline. V was clipped by 2 bases and J by 5 bases; unmatched bases: 14. CDR3 length: 18 residues. In nucleotides, the CDR3 is TGTGCCAGCAGCGTCACGCCAGATATAGCGGGGGGGAACGAGACCCAGTACTTC. This translates into CASSVTPDIAGGNETQYF.

The chain uses TRBV4-2 and TRBJ2-2; no firm D call. Germline assignment: CDR1 LGHNA and CDR2 YNFKEQ. V shed 0 bases and J shed 7 bases, with 6 bases lying between them. The CDR3 spans 13 residues. In DNA, the CDR3 is TGTGCCAGCAGCCAAGAGCCCGGCGGGGAGCTGTTTTTT. Protein product: CASSQEPGGELFF.

The chain employs TRBV12-5 and TRBJ1-5, with unresolved D. The CDR3 covers 11 residues. Trimming left V 3 bases short and J 5 bases short, with 2 bases between. Germline loops: CDR1 LGHNT, CDR2 FRNRAP. DNA of the CDR3: TGTGCTAGTGGTTTTGATCAGCCCCAGCATTTT. It encodes CASGFDQPQHF. Full variable domain (outside the CDR3, taken from reference TRBV12-5 and TRBJ1-5): DARVTQTPRHKVTEMGQEVTMRCQPILGHNTVFWYRQTMMQGLELLAYFRNRAPLDDSGMPKDRFSAEMPDATLATLKIQPSEPRDSAVYFCASGFDQPQHFGDGTRLSIL.

The chain joins TRBV5-1 to TRBJ2-3; either TRBD1 or TRBD2 may supply D (5 bases each). This CDR3 spans 15 amino acids. Germline loops: CDR1 SGHRS, CDR2 YFSETQ. V was clipped by 0 bases and J by 4 bases, with 12 bases between them. Here the CDR3 reads CASSLGVLGADTQYF. As DNA, the CDR3 is TGCGCCAGCAGCTTGGGTGTCCTGGGGGCAGATACGCAGTATTTT.

V is TRBV5-1 and J is TRBJ2-2; D not certain. The ends were cut back, 1 base at V and 5 bases at J, with 6 bases in the middle. This CDR3 comprises 13 residues. The germline V gene has CDR1 SGHRS and CDR2 YFSETQ. The CDR3 spells CASSLKETGELFF. DNA for the CDR3: TGCGCCAGCAGCTTGAAGGAGACCGGGGAGCTGTTTTTT.

This clonotype was observed a single time. This sequence joins TRBV4-1 and TRBJ2-2; D is unresolved. CDR3 length: 17 residues. V was trimmed by 0 bases and J by 0 bases, leaving 11 bases between them. CDR1 is MGHRA and CDR2 is YSYEKL in the germline V gene. The CDR3 here is CASSQDRAATNTGELFF. The CDR3 nucleotides are TGCGCCAGCAGCCAAGATCGGGCGGCAACGAACACCGGGGAGCTGTTTTTT.

V gene TRBV24-1 combines with J gene TRBJ2-1; the D is unclear. There are 11 residues in the CDR3. The germline V gene encodes CDR1 KGHDR and CDR2 SFDVKD. Trimming stripped 0 bases from V and 8 bases from J, with 1 base between. CDR3 sequence reads: CATSDLYEQFF. CDR3 DNA: TGTGCCACCAGTGATTTGTATGAGCAGTTCTTC.

This chain connects TRBV11-2 to TRBJ2-7, with unresolved D. The CDR3 consists of 15 residues. The germline V gene encodes CDR1 SGHAT and CDR2 FQNNGV. Trimming removed 1 base from V and 2 bases from J, with 12 bases in between. CDR3 sequence (DNA): TGTGCCAGCAGCTTAGTGGACCGATGGACCTACGAGCAGTACTTC. Translation: CASSLVDRWTYEQYF.

The J gene is TRBJ2-1, the V gene TRBV4-3, with a tentative D call TRBD1 (6 bases). The CDR3 spans 16 residues. V gave up 0 bases and J gave up 9 bases, with 18 bases separating them. Germline values: CDR1 LGHNA, CDR2 YSLEER. DNA for the CDR3: TGCGCCAGCAGCCAAGATGGGGTGGGGGCCATCGGTGAGCAGTTCTTC. It specifies CASSQDGVGAIGEQFF.

This clonotype was recorded a few times. The rearrangement joins TRBV20-1 to TRBJ2-7; tentative D call: TRBD2 (6 bases). The V and J ends lost 4 bases and 0 bases respectively, with 13 bases between them. The CDR3 is 14 residues long. Germline CDR1 is DFQATT and CDR2 is SNEGSKA (reference sequence). The CDR3 loop is CSATEGGISYEQYF. Written as DNA, the CDR3 is TGCAGTGCTACAGAGGGCGGGATCTCCTACGAGCAGTACTTC.

This chain joins TRBV19 and TRBJ2-7, with 13 nucleotides matching TRBD2. The CDR3 consists of 16 residues. V was pared by 6 bases and J by 3 bases, with 8 bases of the junction left unmatched. In germline, CDR1 is LNHDA, CDR2 SQIVND (reference sequence). In DNA, the CDR3 is TGTGCCAGTAGCACCGGGACTAGCGGGAACCGCTACGAGCAGTACTTC. Translation gives CASSTGTSGNRYEQYF.

In this sample, this clonotype turned up a few times. The chain combines TRBV19 with TRBJ2-2; D is uncertain. Trimming stripped 5 bases from V and 3 bases from J, with 13 bases between. This CDR3 contains 15 residues. Germline loops: CDR1 LNHDA, CDR2 SQIVND (reference sequence). The CDR3 region has the DNA TGTGCCAGTAGTCTAAGGGTTTCGTACACCGGGGAGCTGTTTTTT. Encoded protein: CASSLRVSYTGELFF.

The V gene is TRBV5-4, the J gene TRBJ1-6, with D possibly TRBD1 on 6 matching bases. The CDR3 loop spans 16 amino acids. Trimming pared 0 bases from V and 9 bases from J, leaving 16 bases between. Germline V CDR1 and CDR2: SGHNT, YYREEE (reference sequence). CDR3 in amino acids: CASSLENRGRSSPLHF. The CDR3 DNA reads TGTGCCAGCAGCTTGGAGAATAGGGGGAGGAGTTCACCCCTCCACTTT.

The chain combines TRBV12-3 or TRBV12-4 with TRBJ1-2; D possibly corresponds to TRBD1 (5 bases). The V end lost 5 bases, the J end lost 2 bases, and 15 bases lay between the germline ends. CDR3 length: 15 amino acids. This chain's CDR3 is CASSALPGPNYGYTF. CDR3 in DNA: TGTGCCAGCAGTGCCCTTCCGGGACCAAACTATGGCTACACCTTC.

This chain links TRBV4-1 with TRBJ2-7; D unresolved. The germline V and J ends were trimmed by 0 bases and 6 bases, with 15 bases remaining between them. Germline V gene sequence: CDR1 MGHRA, CDR2 YSYEKL. This CDR3 has 15 residues. The DNA of the CDR3 is TGCGCCAGCAGCCAAGAAGGAGTTCGGACGGTCGAGCAGTACTTC. This translates into CASSQEGVRTVEQYF.

CDR3 bases: TGTGCCAGCAGCTTTGATACGCAGTATTTT. This sequence encodes CASSFDTQYF. This sequence joins TRBV7-9 and TRBJ2-3; the D is unclear. The CDR3 is made up of 10 amino acids. The germline V gene has CDR1 SEHNR and CDR2 FQNEAQ (reference sequence). Trimming shortened V by 3 bases and J by 6 bases, and 1 base separated the two germline ends.

The chain employs TRBV5-5 and TRBJ2-1; D is uncertain. The germline V gene encodes CDR1 SGHKS and CDR2 YYEKEE (reference sequence). The V and J ends lost 1 base and 7 bases respectively, with 9 bases between them. The CDR3 runs to 13 residues. The CDR3 nucleotides are TGTGCCAGCAGCTTGAGGTTGAGGAATGAGCAGTTCTTC. It encodes CASSLRLRNEQFF.

J is TRBJ1-2 and V is TRBV5-1; 7 nucleotides align to TRBD1. CDR3 length: 17 residues. V trimming: 4 bases; J trimming: 0 bases; junction bases outside the gene matches: 12. Germline lookup yields CDR1 SGHRS and CDR2 YFSETQ. The CDR3 reads CASSRGMRDSSNYGYTF. The CDR3, as DNA: TGCGCCAGCAGCCGGGGAATGCGGGACAGCTCTAACTATGGCTACACCTTC.